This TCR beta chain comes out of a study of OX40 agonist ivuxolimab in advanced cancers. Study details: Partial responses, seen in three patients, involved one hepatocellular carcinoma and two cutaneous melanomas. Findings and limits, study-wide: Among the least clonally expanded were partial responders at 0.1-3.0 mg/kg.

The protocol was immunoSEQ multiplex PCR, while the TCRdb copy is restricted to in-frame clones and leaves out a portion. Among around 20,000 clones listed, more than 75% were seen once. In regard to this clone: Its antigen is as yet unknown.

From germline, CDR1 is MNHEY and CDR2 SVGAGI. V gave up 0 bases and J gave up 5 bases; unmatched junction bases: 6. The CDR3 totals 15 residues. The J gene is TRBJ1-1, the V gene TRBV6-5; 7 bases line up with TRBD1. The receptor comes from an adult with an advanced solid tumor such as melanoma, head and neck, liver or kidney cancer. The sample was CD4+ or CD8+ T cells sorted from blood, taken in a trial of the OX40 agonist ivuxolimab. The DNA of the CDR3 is TGTGCCAGCAGTTACTCGGAGGGGGCCTTAACTGAAGCTTTCTTT. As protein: CASSYSEGALTEAFF.